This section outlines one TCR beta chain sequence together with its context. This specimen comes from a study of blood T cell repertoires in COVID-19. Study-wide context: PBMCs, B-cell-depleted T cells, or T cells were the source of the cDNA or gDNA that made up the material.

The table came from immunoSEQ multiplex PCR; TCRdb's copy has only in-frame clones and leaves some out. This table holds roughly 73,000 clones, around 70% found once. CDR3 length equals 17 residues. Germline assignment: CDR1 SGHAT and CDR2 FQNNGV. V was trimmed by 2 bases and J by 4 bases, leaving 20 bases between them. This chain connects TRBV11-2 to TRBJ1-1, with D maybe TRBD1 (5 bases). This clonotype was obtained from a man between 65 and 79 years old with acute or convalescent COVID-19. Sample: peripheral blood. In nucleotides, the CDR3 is TGTGCCAGCAGCTTATGGACGAATTCAAAGGGGCGCACTGAAGCTTTCTTT. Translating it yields CASSLWTNSKGRTEAFF.